This entry lists 5 T cell receptor beta chains sequenced from one sample in a study of blood T cell repertoires in COVID-19. Data came from immunoSEQ multiplex PCR; TCRdb stores just in-frame clones and leaves some out. The top ten hold 9% to 15% of the sample, which has 240,000 or so clones, roughly 83% seen once. Sequenced material: peripheral blood. Receptors were obtained from an elderly man with acute or convalescent COVID-19.

This chain uses TRBV9 with TRBJ1-1; 8 bases are shared with TRBD1. The V gene end was trimmed by 3 bases and the J gene end by 1 base; junction bases not matched to a gene: 2. The CDR3 sequence is 14 residues long. CDR1 SGDLS and CDR2 YYNGEE come from the germline V gene. CDR3 region: CASSAGTGNTEAFF. The CDR3 DNA follows: TGTGCCAGCAGCGCAGGGACAGGGAACACTGAAGCTTTCTTT.

This clone was counted between two and nine times. The chain couples TRBV6-5 to TRBJ2-1; TRBD2 agrees at 9 bases. This CDR3 region has 13 residues. The germline CDR1 and CDR2 sequences are MNHEY and SVGAGI. V trimming: 8 bases; J trimming: 7 bases; junction bases outside the gene matches: 6. For the CDR3, the DNA is TGTGCCAGCGTCGGGCTAGCGGGGAATGAGCAGTTCTTC. Translated: CASVGLAGNEQFF.

The gene calls are TRBV19 and TRBJ1-5; 10 bases line up with TRBD1. The germline V gene encodes CDR1 LNHDA and CDR2 SQIVND (reference sequence). The CDR3 sequence is 15 residues long. V shed 5 bases and J 11 bases; nucleotides not matched to a gene: 12. Written as DNA, the CDR3 is TGTGCCAGTAGTGCCACCGGGACAGGGGTCGGGGCCCAGCATTTT. This sequence encodes CASSATGTGVGAQHF.

The genes are TRBV7-9 and TRBJ2-6; 16 bases agree with TRBD2. Germline trimming cut 7 bases from V and 0 bases from J; bases unmatched to any gene: 9. This CDR3 spans 20 amino acids. Per germline, CDR1 SEHNR and CDR2 FQNEAQ (reference sequence). CDR3 in DNA: TGTGCCAGCACCGGTCAGGGACTAGCGGGAGGGCCCTCTGGGGCCAACGTCCTGACTTTC. Residues: CASTGQGLAGGPSGANVLTF.

The chain links TRBV7-9 to TRBJ1-2; weak D call: TRBD1 (6 bases). The ends were cut back, 2 bases at V and 8 bases at J, with 15 bases in the middle. The CDR3 has 14 residues. Germline V gives CDR1 SEHNR, CDR2 FQNEAQ (reference sequence). CDR3 residues: CASSLSLTGSGYTF. DNA for the CDR3: TGTGCCAGCAGCTTAAGTTTAACAGGGAGCGGCTACACCTTC.